A selection of T cell receptor beta chains follows, all from one sample in a study of human T cells and chemical hapten exposure. Using its own MiXCR run on the RACE reads, TCRdb lists one record per CDR3 protein. The table shows 40,000 or so distinct CDR3 sequences, with around 3.8% occurring only once. The sample consisted of whole blood, taken in connection with sensitization to the hapten diphenylcyclopropenone (DPC). All receptors come from a man aged 45-60 years with alopecia areata. Some clones in this sample may be carry-over from other donors' samples. CDR3s include the opening cysteine and the closing phenylalanine or tryptophan. Each record gives: V gene, D gene, J gene, clone size, CDR3 length, CDR3 protein, CDR3 DNA. The D gene is left open where the match is weak. Part of the rows lack a size; the others show once, few, many or a class for expanded clones.

TRBV6-2/TRBV6-3	TRBD2	TRBJ2-1	many	14	CASKGSGRSNEQFF	TGTGCCAGCAAGGGGAGCGGGAGGAGCAATGAGCAGTTCTTC
TRBV20-1	-	TRBJ1-5	many	14	CSAREGASNQPQHF	TGCAGTGCTAGAGAAGGGGCGAGCAATCAGCCCCAGCATTTT
TRBV30	-	TRBJ1-3	few	12	CAWLDSGNTIYF	TGTGCCTGGTTAGACTCTGGAAACACCATATATTTT
TRBV20-1	-	TRBJ1-5	many	10	CSAILQPQHF	TGCAGTGCTATACTTCAGCCCCAGCATTTT
TRBV7-3	TRBD2	TRBJ2-1	many	17	CASSPNPGLATYNEQFF	TGTGCCAGCAGCCCTAATCCCGGACTAGCCACCTACAATGAGCAGTTCTTC
TRBV15	-	TRBJ1-5	many	13	CATSRDTGQPQHF	TGTGCCACCAGCAGAGATACCGGTCAGCCCCAGCATTTT
TRBV10-3	TRBD1	TRBJ2-7	many	18	CAISEPFTRDRAIYEQYF	TGTGCCATCAGTGAACCATTTACCCGAGACAGGGCGATCTACGAGCAGTACTTC
TRBV11-2	-	TRBJ1-2	many	14	CASSFTRGRDGYTF	TGTGCCAGCAGCTTTACCAGGGGTCGGGATGGCTACACCTTC
TRBV18	TRBD2	TRBJ2-5	many	14	CASSPGRDQETQYF	TGTGCCAGCTCACCGGGGAGGGACCAAGAGACCCAGTACTTC
TRBV3-1	-	TRBJ2-2	many	16	CASTQGSGLNTGELFF	TGTGCCAGCACGCAAGGGTCGGGCCTGAACACCGGGGAGCTGTTTTTT
TRBV5-4	TRBD2	TRBJ2-3	many	17	CASSLKLAGPSTDTQYF	TGTGCCAGCAGCTTGAAGCTAGCGGGACCTAGCACAGATACGCAGTATTTT
TRBV5-1	-	TRBJ1-5	many	15	CASSLGQGRNQPQHF	TGCGCCAGCAGCTTGGGGCAGGGACGGAATCAGCCCCAGCATTTT
TRBV5-1	TRBD2	TRBJ2-1	-	18	CASSLKVSVAGARNEQFF	TGCGCCAGCAGCTTGAAAGTTAGCGTAGCGGGAGCCAGGAATGAGCAGTTCTTC
TRBV30	TRBD1	TRBJ1-1	few	14	CAWRTGVVRTEAFF	TGTGCCTGGAGAACAGGGGTTGTACGGACTGAAGCTTTCTTT
TRBV9	TRBD1	TRBJ1-6	many	15	CASSPGQGLGSPLHF	TGTGCCAGCAGCCCTGGACAGGGTCTGGGTTCACCCCTCCACTTT
TRBV4-3	-	TRBJ1-1	few	13	CTSRSAVNTEAFF	TGCACCAGCAGGTCTGCAGTCAACACTGAAGCTTTCTTT
TRBV28	-	TRBJ1-4	many	15	CASSPEGTNTEKLFF	TGTGCCAGCAGTCCCGAGGGGACCAATACTGAAAAACTGTTTTTT
TRBV29-1	-	TRBJ2-7	-	15	CSVEERTQGRNEQYF	TGCAGCGTTGAAGAAAGAACCCAGGGACGGAACGAGCAGTACTTC
TRBV20-1	-	TRBJ2-3	few	14	CSAMWAIGTDTQYF	TGCAGTGCTATGTGGGCAATCGGCACAGATACGCAGTATTTT
TRBV4-3	-	TRBJ2-7	few	14	CASSPGAPPYEQYF	TGCGCCAGCAGCCCTGGTGCTCCCCCCTACGAGCAGTACTTC
TRBV6-2/TRBV6-3	-	TRBJ2-1	many	12	CASSRLRNEQFF	TGTGCCAGCAGTCGCCTTAGGAATGAGCAGTTCTTC
TRBV6-5	-	TRBJ1-4	many	15	CASSYTRGDNEKLFF	TGTGCCAGCAGTTACACAAGGGGCGATAATGAAAAACTGTTTTTT
TRBV20-1	TRBD2	TRBJ2-7	few	14	CSAREGGGSYEQYF	TGCAGTGCTAGAGAGGGCGGGGGCTCCTACGAGCAGTACTTC
TRBV7-2	-	TRBJ2-7	few	13	CASSLDANTKAYF	TGTGCCAGCAGCTTAGACGCCAACACGAAGGCGTACTTC
TRBV29-1	TRBD2	TRBJ2-7	many	13	CSVELAGGGEQYF	TGCAGCGTTGAACTAGCGGGAGGGGGGGAGCAGTACTTC
TRBV28	-	TRBJ1-2	many	15	CASSGGDGLNYGYTF	TGTGCCAGCAGTGGGGGGGACGGTCTCAACTATGGCTACACCTTC
TRBV6-6	TRBD1	TRBJ2-4	many	16	CASSYSSLGQGNIQYF	TGTGCCAGCAGTTACTCCTCTTTGGGACAGGGAAACATTCAGTACTTC
TRBV2	-	TRBJ1-5	few	14	CASSEQGVNQPQHF	TGTGCCAGCAGTGAACAGGGTGTGAATCAGCCCCAGCATTTT
TRBV12-3/TRBV12-4	TRBD2	TRBJ2-3	many	15	CASSLGLAGTDTQYF	TGTGCCAGCAGTTTGGGACTAGCAGGTACAGATACGCAGTATTTT
TRBV7-8	-	TRBJ1-1	many	15	CASSPRLGARTEAFF	TGTGCCAGCAGCCCTAGGCTGGGGGCGCGGACTGAAGCTTTCTTT
TRBV28	-	TRBJ2-3	many	14	CASRSLVVAHTQYF	TGTGCCAGCAGGTCGCTAGTGGTTGCCCATACGCAGTATTTT
TRBV4-1	-	TRBJ1-6	many	17	CASSQDNWEGYNSPLHF	TGCGCCAGCAGCCAAGATAACTGGGAAGGCTATAATTCACCCCTCCACTTT